This T cell receptor beta chain emerged from a study of T cells in narcolepsy. The overall study: Donors had narcolepsy type 1 or type 2, or were healthy controls.

The J segment lost 4 bases and the V segment lost 0 bases, leaving 6 bases of the junction unmatched. Germline V gives CDR1 MGHRA, CDR2 YSYEKL. This CDR3 is 17 amino acids long. TCRdb's table, derived via immunoSEQ multiplex PCR, lists solely in-frame clones and lacks some. Of about 30,000 clones listed, around 79% are singletons. The chain uses TRBV4-1 and TRBJ2-3, with 11 bases identical to TRBD2. The clonotype originates from a human donor with narcolepsy. Sequencing used CD45RA- memory CD4+ T cells from PBMCs. CDR3 in amino acids: CASSQEISGRASDTQYF. The CDR3 DNA sequence: TGCGCCAGCAGCCAAGAGATTAGCGGGAGGGCCTCAGATACGCAGTATTTT.